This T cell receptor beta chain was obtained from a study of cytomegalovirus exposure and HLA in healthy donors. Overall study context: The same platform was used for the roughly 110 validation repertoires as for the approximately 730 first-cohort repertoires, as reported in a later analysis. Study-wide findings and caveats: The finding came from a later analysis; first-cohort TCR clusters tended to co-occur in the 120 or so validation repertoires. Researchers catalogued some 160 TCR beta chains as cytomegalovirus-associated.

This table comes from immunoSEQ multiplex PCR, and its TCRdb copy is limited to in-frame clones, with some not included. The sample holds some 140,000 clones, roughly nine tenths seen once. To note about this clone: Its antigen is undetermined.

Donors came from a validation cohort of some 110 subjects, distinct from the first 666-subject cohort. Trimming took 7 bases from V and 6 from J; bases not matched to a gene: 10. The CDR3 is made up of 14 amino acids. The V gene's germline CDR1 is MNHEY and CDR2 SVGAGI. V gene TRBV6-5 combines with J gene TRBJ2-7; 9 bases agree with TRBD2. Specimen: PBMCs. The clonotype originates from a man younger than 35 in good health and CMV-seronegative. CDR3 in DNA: TGTGCCAGCACCTCAACTAGCGGGTCTCGCGAGCAGTACTTC. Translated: CASTSTSGSREQYF.